This T cell receptor (beta chain) was found in a study of early T cells in non-severe SARS-CoV-2 infection. Germline V gene sequence: CDR1 MNHEY, CDR2 SVGAGI. The CDR3 is made up of 13 amino acids. V lost 7 bases and J lost 5; bases outside the gene matches: 8. As part of library construction, unique molecular identifiers were attached to individual cDNA molecules. In TCRdb, the 5' RACE reads were re-called with MiXCR into one record per CDR3 protein. The sample lists 26,000 or so distinct CDR3 sequences, roughly 5% seen once, with around 4% in the top ten. Material for sequencing was whole blood. The rearrangement joins TRBV6-5 to TRBJ2-7; 7 bases fit TRBD1. The clonotype originates from an adult who was a healthcare worker with PCR-confirmed SARS-CoV-2 infection or an uninfected control (not recorded which). DNA of the CDR3: TGTGCCAGCAATACAGGGGAAAGGAACGAGCAGTACTTC. Protein sequence: CASNTGERNEQYF.